Here is one T cell receptor (beta chain) with its context. Its antigen is not identified. The junction and the germline gene differ at one end; a read error may be behind it. The data derive from a study of shared clonotypes between healthy human individuals. The CDR3 runs to 11 residues. Germline CDR1 and CDR2: MDHEN and SYDVKM. Terminally differentiated effector memory CD45RA+ cells were excluded from the naive CD8 cells, which were CD45RO-negative and positively selected for CCR7. Assay used: immunoSEQ multiplex PCR; TCRdb lists only in-frame clones, some missing. The table records approximately 1.9 million clones, about 94% of them present only once. The study's findings and limits: Memory subsets had estimated richness that was generally smaller than that of naive subsets.

Sequencing was performed on naive CD8+ T cells from PBMCs. The V gene is TRBV28, the J gene TRBJ2-3; 10 positions match TRBD2. The receptor was isolated from a man younger than 35 in good health. Some clones in this sample may be carry-over from other donors' samples. In DNA form, the CDR3 reads TGCGGGACTAGCGGCACAGATACGCAGTATTTT. Translated, it gives CGTSGTDTQYF.